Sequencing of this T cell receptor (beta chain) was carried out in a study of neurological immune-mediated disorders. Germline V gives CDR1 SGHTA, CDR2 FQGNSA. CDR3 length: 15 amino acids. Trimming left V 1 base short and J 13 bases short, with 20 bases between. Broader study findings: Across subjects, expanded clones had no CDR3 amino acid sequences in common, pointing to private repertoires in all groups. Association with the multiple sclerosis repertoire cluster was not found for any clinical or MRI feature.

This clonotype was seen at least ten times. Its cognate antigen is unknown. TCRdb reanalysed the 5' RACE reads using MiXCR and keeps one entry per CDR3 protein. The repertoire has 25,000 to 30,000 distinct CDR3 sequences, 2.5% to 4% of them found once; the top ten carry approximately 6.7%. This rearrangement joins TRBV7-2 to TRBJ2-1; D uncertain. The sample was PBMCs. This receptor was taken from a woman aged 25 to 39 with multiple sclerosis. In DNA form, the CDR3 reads TGTGCCAGCAGCTTAGGGTCGAGGTCTAGATTTGAACAGTTCTTC. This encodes CASSLGSRSRFEQFF.